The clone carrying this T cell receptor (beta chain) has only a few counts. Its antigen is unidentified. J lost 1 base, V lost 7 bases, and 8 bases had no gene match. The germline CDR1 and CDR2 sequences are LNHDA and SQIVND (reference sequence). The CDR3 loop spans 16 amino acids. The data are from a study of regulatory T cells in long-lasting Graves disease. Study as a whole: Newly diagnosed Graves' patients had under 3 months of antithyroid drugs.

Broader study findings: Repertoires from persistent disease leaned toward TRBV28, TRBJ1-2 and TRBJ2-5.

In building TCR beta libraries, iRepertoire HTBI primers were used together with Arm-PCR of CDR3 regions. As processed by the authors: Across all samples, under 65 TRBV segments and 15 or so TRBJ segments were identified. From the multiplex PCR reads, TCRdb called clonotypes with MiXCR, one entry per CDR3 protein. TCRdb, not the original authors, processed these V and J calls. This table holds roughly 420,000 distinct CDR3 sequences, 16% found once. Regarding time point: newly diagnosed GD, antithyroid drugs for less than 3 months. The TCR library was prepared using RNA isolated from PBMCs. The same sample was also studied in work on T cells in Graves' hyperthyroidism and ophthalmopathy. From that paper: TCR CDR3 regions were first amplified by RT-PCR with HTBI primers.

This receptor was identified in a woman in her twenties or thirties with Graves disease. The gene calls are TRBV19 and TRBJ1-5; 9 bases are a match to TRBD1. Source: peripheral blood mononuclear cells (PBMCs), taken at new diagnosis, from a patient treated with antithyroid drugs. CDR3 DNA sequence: TGTGCCAGTATTCCTGGGGGACAGGGAAGCAATCAGCCCCAGCATTTT. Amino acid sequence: CASIPGGQGSNQPQHF.